This T cell receptor (beta chain) was recorded in a study of shared clonotypes between healthy human individuals. General study findings and limits: Clonotype sharing across donors was expected to vary with sequencing depth. Relative to memory subsets, naive subsets generally showed larger estimated richness.

This clone came up a few times. What it binds is not known. This table comes from immunoSEQ multiplex PCR, and its TCRdb copy is limited to in-frame clones, with some not included. The table records about a million clones, 75% of them present only once. All donors were healthy HIV-negative adults lacking recent acute infections or vaccinations. Germline V gives CDR1 MNHEY, CDR2 SMNVEV (reference sequence). V lost 5 bases to trimming and J lost 4 bases, with 14 bases between them. CDR3 length equals 14 residues. The V and J genes are TRBV27 and TRBJ2-5; D is ambiguous. The sequence derives from a young man in good health. Input material: memory CD4+ T cells sorted from blood. Subset meaning: CD45RA-negative fraction. CDR3 in amino acids: CASSKTGKRETQYF. Written as DNA, the CDR3 is TGTGCCAGCAGTAAAACCGGAAAGAGAGAGACCCAGTACTTC.